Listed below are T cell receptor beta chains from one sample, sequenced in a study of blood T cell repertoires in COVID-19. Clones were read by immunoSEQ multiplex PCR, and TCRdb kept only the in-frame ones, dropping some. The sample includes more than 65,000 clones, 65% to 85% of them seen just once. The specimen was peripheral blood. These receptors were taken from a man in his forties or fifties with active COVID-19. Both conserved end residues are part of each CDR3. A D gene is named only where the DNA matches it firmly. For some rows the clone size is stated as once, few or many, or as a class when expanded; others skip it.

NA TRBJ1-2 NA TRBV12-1 CASSLRTMGRDYGYTF TGTGCCAGCAGCCTACGGACTATGGGCCGTGACTATGGCTACACCTTC
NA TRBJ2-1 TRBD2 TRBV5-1 CASSLVPVETSGRRGNEQFF TGCGCCAGCAGCTTGGTGCCCGTGGAAACTAGCGGGAGACGGGGGAATGAGCAGTTCTTC
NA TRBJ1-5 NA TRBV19 CASSMLSGYGQPQHF TGTGCCAGTAGTATGCTCTCGGGGTATGGTCAGCCCCAGCATTTT
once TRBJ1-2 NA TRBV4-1 CASSHTGLGGYTF TGCGCCAGCAGTCACACAGGGTTGGGTGGCTACACCTTC
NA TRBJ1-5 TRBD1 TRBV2 CASSAGTGTNQPQHF TGTGCCAGCAGTGCTGGGACAGGGACCAATCAGCCCCAGCATTTT
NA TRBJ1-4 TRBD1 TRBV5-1 CASSRQGAQGEKLFF TGCGCCAGCAGCAGACAGGGGGCGCAGGGTGAAAAACTGTTTTTT
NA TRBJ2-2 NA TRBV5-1 CASSLAQDGSGELFF TGCGCCAGCAGCTTGGCACAAGATGGGAGTGGGGAGCTGTTTTTT
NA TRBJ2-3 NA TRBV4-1 CASSQHGARGGTQYF TGCGCCAGCAGCCAACACGGGGCAAGGGGGGGTACGCAGTATTTT
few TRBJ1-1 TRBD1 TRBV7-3 CASSSQGGYTEAFF TGTGCCAGCAGCTCACAGGGGGGGTACACTGAAGCTTTCTTT
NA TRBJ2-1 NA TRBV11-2 CASSLGGRGNEQFF TGTGCCAGCAGCTTAGGAGGTCGGGGCAATGAGCAGTTCTTC
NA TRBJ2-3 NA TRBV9 CASSVGSSVTQYF TGTGCCAGCAGCGTAGGGTCTAGCGTTACGCAGTATTTT
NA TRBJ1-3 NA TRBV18 CASSPRQGNTIYF TGTGCCAGCTCACCACGGCAGGGAAACACCATATATTTT
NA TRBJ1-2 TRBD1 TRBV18 CASSPQGGGYGYTF TGTGCCAGCTCACCTCAGGGGGGCGGCTATGGCTACACCTTC
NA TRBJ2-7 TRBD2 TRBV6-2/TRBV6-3 CASSPGDSGRAYEQYF TGTGCCAGCAGTCCCGGCGACAGCGGGAGGGCCTACGAGCAGTACTTC
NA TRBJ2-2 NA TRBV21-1 CASSKREGEVGQANTGELFF TGTGCCAGCAGCAAACGGGAGGGGGAAGTTGGACAGGCGAACACCGGGGAGCTGTTTTTT
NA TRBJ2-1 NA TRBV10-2 CASRGFGVGTYNEQFF TGCGCCAGCAGGGGTTTCGGGGTGGGGACCTACAATGAGCAGTTCTTC
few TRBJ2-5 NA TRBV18 CASSPNSQETQYF TGTGCCAGCTCACCAAACAGCCAAGAGACCCAGTACTTC
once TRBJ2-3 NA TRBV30 CAWSRSSESTDTQYF TGTGCCTGGAGTCGGTCTAGCGAGTCCACAGATACGCAGTATTTT
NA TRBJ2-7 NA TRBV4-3 CASSHVERVAYEQYF TGCGCCAGCAGCCACGTAGAGCGGGTTGCCTACGAGCAGTACTTC
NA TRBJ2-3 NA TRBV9 CASSVVGGTDTQYF TGTGCCAGCAGCGTAGTAGGGGGCACAGATACGCAGTATTTT
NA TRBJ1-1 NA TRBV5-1 CASSISGNTEAFF TGCGCCAGCAGCATATCAGGGAACACTGAAGCTTTCTTT
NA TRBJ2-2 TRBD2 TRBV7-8 CASSSRGGRNTGELFF TGTGCCAGCAGCTCCCGCGGGGGGCGCAACACCGGGGAGCTGTTTTTT
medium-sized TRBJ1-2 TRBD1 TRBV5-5 CASSPTGVYGYTF TGTGCCAGCAGCCCGACAGGGGTATATGGCTACACCTTC
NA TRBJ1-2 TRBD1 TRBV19 CASRPGQGKDTF TGTGCCAGCAGGCCCGGACAGGGGAAAGACACCTTC
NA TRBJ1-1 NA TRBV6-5 CASHRGDGDTEAFF TGTGCCAGCCACCGGGGGGACGGGGACACTGAAGCTTTCTTT
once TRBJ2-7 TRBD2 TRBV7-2 CASSLRMTSGRSSYEQYF TGTGCCAGCAGCTTACGCATGACTAGCGGGAGGAGCTCCTACGAGCAGTACTTC